This T cell receptor beta chain was identified in a study of blood T cell repertoires in COVID-19. As for the study in general: From the United States, Italy and Spain came samples of acute and convalescent COVID-19. In each case, the material was cDNA or gDNA derived from T cells, B-cell-depleted T cells, or PBMCs.

This clone was found once. The CDR3 is 13 residues long. Germline CDR1 reads SQVTM; CDR2 reads ANQGSEA. V lost 4 bases and J 0 bases, leaving 9 bases between the germline ends. Method: immunoSEQ multiplex PCR; TCRdb's copy keeps in-frame clones and lacks some. The data hold 500,000 to 600,000 clones, with roughly nine tenths observed a single time. The sequence derives from a woman aged 45-65 years with COVID-19, enrolled during active disease. The gene calls are TRBV29-1 and TRBJ1-2; unclear D gene. Sequenced sample: peripheral blood. The CDR3, as DNA: TGCAGCGTTGGGAGTCTTGCTAACTATGGCTACACCTTC. Amino acids: CSVGSLANYGYTF.